The 11 T cell receptor beta chains listed next were all sequenced from one sample in a study of response to subunit inactivated influenza vaccine (dated by TCRdb to 2016 to 2019). Libraries were prepared through RT-PCR. The reads were generated on an Illumina HiSeq 2500. The raw public data were reprocessed by TCRdb itself: fastp quality trimming at Q25, MiXCR clonotype calling, in-frame beta chains only. CDR3 protein duplicates are merged, each entry listing the most common genes and DNA. For this sample the table gives about 700,000 distinct CDR3 sequences, of which 11% to 15% were detected only once. Approximately 7% of the sample comes from the top ten. The material was PBMCs from blood, obtained less than 15 days before vaccination. The receptors derive from a man aged 50 to 59 who received an inactivated influenza vaccine. Donor details come from another sample of the same person, matched by shared clones.

This clonotype was seen many times. V gene TRBV30 combines with J gene TRBJ2-1; D tentatively fits TRBD1 or TRBD2 (6 bases each). Germline V gene lookup returns CDR1 GTSNPN and CDR2 SVGIG (reference sequence). Trimming stripped 5 bases from V and 9 bases from J, with 23 bases between. The CDR3 spans 15 residues. CDR3 amino acids: CAWEGGHVFLGEQFF. The CDR3 DNA reads as TGTGCCTGGGAGGGGGGTCATGTCTTTCTAGGTGAGCAGTTCTTC.

This clonotype was counted ten times or more. This chain links TRBV7-2 with TRBJ1-2; possibly TRBD1 for D (6 bases). The V end lost 4 bases, the J end lost 4 bases, and 7 bases lay between the germline ends. This CDR3 has 12 amino acids. Germline CDR1 and CDR2: SGHTA and FQGNSA. DNA of the CDR3: TGTGCCAGCAGCTCGGACAGCTATGGCTACACCTTC. Translation: CASSSDSYGYTF.

Ten or more counts support this clonotype. V and J are TRBV5-6 and TRBJ2-3; 7 nucleotides agree with TRBD1. V was pared by 5 bases and J by 6 bases, with 6 bases of the junction left unmatched. The CDR3 is 13 amino acids. The V gene's germline CDR1 is SGHDT and CDR2 YYEEEE. The CDR3 spells CASRGQSRDTQYF. CDR3 in DNA: TGTGCCAGCAGGGGACAGTCCCGGGATACGCAGTATTTT.

Ten or more counts support this clonotype. The rearrangement joins TRBV7-9 to TRBJ2-4; no clear D gene. The V gene's germline CDR1 is SEHNR and CDR2 FQNEAQ (reference sequence). V dropped 1 base and J dropped 1 base, with 11 bases sitting between them. This CDR3 is built from 16 residues. CDR3 in amino acids: CASSLVRLGAKNIQYF. The CDR3 bases are TGTGCCAGCAGCTTAGTCCGGCTTGGGGCCAAAAACATTCAGTACTTC. Supplemented by reference TRBV7-9 and TRBJ2-4, the full variable domain reads DTGVSQNPRHKITKRGQNVTFRCDPISEHNRLYWYRQTLGQGPEFLTYFQNEAQLEKSRLLSDRFSAERPKGSFSTLEIQRTEQGDSAMYLCASSLVRLGAKNIQYFGAGTRLSVL.

The chain links TRBV24-1 to TRBJ2-1; TRBD2 agrees at 7 bases. Germline V gene data show CDR1 as KGHDR and CDR2 as SFDVKD. V dropped 2 bases and J dropped 7; count of bases not matched to a gene: 4. This CDR3 has 14 amino acids. Here the CDR3 reads CATSDSGLVNEQFF. For the CDR3, the DNA is TGTGCCACCAGTGATTCCGGACTAGTTAATGAGCAGTTCTTC.

A few counts support this clonotype. This chain uses TRBV3-1 with TRBJ1-3; D remains ambiguous. This CDR3 has 14 amino acids. The ends were cut back, 1 base at V and 1 base at J, with 5 bases in the middle. CDR1 is LGHDT and CDR2 is YNNKEL in the germline V gene (reference sequence). CDR3 loop: CASSQATSGNTIYF. The CDR3 DNA reads as TGTGCCAGCAGCCAAGCCACATCTGGAAACACCATATATTTT.

This clonotype appeared a few times. V gene TRBV27 combines with J gene TRBJ2-3; D tentatively fits TRBD1 or TRBD2 (6 bases each). Germline V gene sequence: CDR1 MNHEY, CDR2 SMNVEV (reference sequence). CDR3 length equals 14 residues. V lost 2 bases, J lost 4 bases, and 10 bases lay in between. The CDR3 loop reads CASSLMGGADTQYF. CDR3 DNA sequence: TGTGCCAGCAGTTTAATGGGGGGCGCAGATACGCAGTATTTT.

The V gene is TRBV6-5, the J gene TRBJ1-2; D is unresolved. CDR1 is MNHEY, CDR2 SVGAGI, per germline. There are 15 residues in the CDR3. V was clipped by 0 bases and J by 4 bases, with 12 bases between them. The CDR3 region is CASSYSFVASYGYTF. For the CDR3, the DNA is TGTGCCAGCAGTTACTCCTTTGTGGCCTCCTATGGCTACACCTTC.

The chain links TRBV10-3 to TRBJ1-5, with TRBD1 as a possible D gene (6 bases). The CDR3 covers 15 residues. Trimming left V 6 bases short and J 5 bases short, with 17 bases between. The V gene's germline CDR1 is ENHRY and CDR2 SYGVKD. The CDR3 region has the DNA TGTGCCATCAGCTCAACAAAATCAGGGGATCAGCCCCAGCATTTT. This translates into CAISSTKSGDQPQHF.

This clonotype has at least ten counts. The gene calls are TRBV4-1 and TRBJ2-3; D is possibly TRBD2 (7 bases). CDR3 length equals 15 residues. From germline, CDR1 is MGHRA and CDR2 YSYEKL. V lost 4 bases to trimming and J lost 3 bases, with 14 bases between them. The CDR3 sequence: CASSPTGGGTDTQYF. CDR3 sequence (DNA): TGCGCCAGCAGCCCGACGGGGGGCGGGACAGATACGCAGTATTTT.

The chain uses TRBV27 and TRBJ2-7; 14 bases are a match to TRBD2. From germline, CDR1 is MNHEY and CDR2 SMNVEV (reference sequence). J lost 3 bases, V lost 5 bases, and 12 bases had no gene match. CDR3 length equals 18 residues. The CDR3 sequence: CASSPGTSGRGIYYEQYF. CDR3 bases: TGTGCCAGCAGTCCAGGGACTAGCGGGAGAGGGATCTACTACGAGCAGTACTTC.